A single sample is the source of the 27 T cell receptor beta chains below, sequenced in a study of shared clonotypes between healthy human individuals. Here immunoSEQ multiplex PCR was the method, and the copy in TCRdb shows in-frame clones only, minus some. The sample holds approximately 600,000 clones, approximately 95% seen once. Naive CD8 cells lacked CD45RO and underwent positive selection for CCR7, leaving out terminally differentiated effector memory CD45RA+ cells. Source material: naive CD8+ T cells sorted from blood. These receptors were collected from a woman aged 25-40 years in good health.

J is TRBJ2-3 and V is TRBV6-4; the D call may be TRBD1 or TRBD2 (5 bases each). The V gene's germline CDR1 is MRHNA and CDR2 SNTAGT. V was pared by 3 bases and J by 1 base, with 11 bases between. CDR3 length: 15 amino acids. The CDR3 reads CASSDCRERTDTQYF. Written as DNA, the CDR3 is TGTGCCAGCAGTGATTGCAGGGAGCGCACAGATACGCAGTATTTT.

This chain joins TRBV9 and TRBJ2-6; 8 nucleotides agree with TRBD1. The CDR3 runs to 18 residues. The V and J ends lost 3 bases and 0 bases, in that order; junction bases with no gene match: 8. The germline V gene encodes CDR1 SGDLS and CDR2 YYNGEE. This CDR3 is CASSGGQGPSSGANVLTF. DNA for the CDR3: TGTGCCAGCAGCGGAGGACAGGGCCCTAGCTCTGGGGCCAACGTCCTGACTTTC.

The gene calls are TRBV2 and TRBJ2-7; the D is unclear. The CDR3 covers 10 residues. From germline, CDR1 is SNHLY and CDR2 FYNNEI. V gave up 10 bases and J gave up 5 bases, with 9 bases separating them. The CDR3, as DNA: TGTGCCACCACGATTAACGAGCAGTACTTC. This sequence encodes CATTINEQYF.

This chain uses TRBV5-5 with TRBJ1-1; D gene unclear. CDR1 is SGHKS, CDR2 YYEKEE, per germline (reference sequence). CDR3 length equals 13 residues. Trimming left V 0 bases short and J 5 bases short, with 8 bases between. The CDR3, as DNA: TGTGCCAGCAGCTTGGTTCGCTGGACTGAAGCTTTCTTT. This gives the protein CASSLVRWTEAFF.

Turning to this clone: Other DNA sequences in the same sample also yield this CDR3. The chain recombines TRBV5-4 with TRBJ1-1, with unresolved D. V lost 4 bases, J lost 3 bases, and 10 bases lay in between. CDR3 length: 13 residues. In germline, CDR1 is SGHNT, CDR2 YYREEE (reference sequence). The CDR3 reads CASSPGSYTEAFF. CDR3 nucleotides: TGTGCCAGCAGCCCGGGCAGTTACACTGAAGCTTTCTTT.

This rearrangement joins TRBV30 to TRBJ2-3, with TRBD2 matching over 7 bases. J gave up 3 bases and V 3 bases, and 6 bases lay outside the gene matches. CDR3 length: 14 amino acids. Germline lookup yields CDR1 GTSNPN and CDR2 SVGIG (reference sequence). In nucleotides, the CDR3 is TGTGCCTGGAGGATGACGGGAGGAACAGATACGCAGTATTTT. Protein: CAWRMTGGTDTQYF.

To note about this clone: The sample holds other DNA sequences that translate to the same CDR3. The chain is built from TRBV5-6 and TRBJ1-1; perhaps TRBD1 as D (5 bases). The CDR3 has 14 amino acids. Germline values: CDR1 SGHDT, CDR2 YYEEEE. The V end lost 0 bases, the J end lost 1 base, and 7 bases lay between the germline ends. The CDR3 loop reads CASSLAGPNTEAFF. Here the CDR3 DNA reads TGTGCCAGCAGCTTGGCGGGGCCGAACACTGAAGCTTTCTTT.

CDR3 region: CSVADRTSTDTQYF. The CDR3 bases are TGCAGCGTTGCTGACAGGACTAGCACAGATACGCAGTATTTT. The rearrangement uses TRBV29-1 and TRBJ2-3; D is perhaps TRBD1 (6 bases). Germline V gene sequence: CDR1 SQVTM, CDR2 ANQGSEA. The V end was cut by 4 bases, the J end by 0 bases, with 11 bases between. The CDR3 is made up of 14 amino acids.

The rearrangement uses TRBV27 and TRBJ1-5; tentatively, D is TRBD1 (6 bases). The germline V gene encodes CDR1 MNHEY and CDR2 SMNVEV (reference sequence). V was cut by 4 bases and J by 4 bases, with 11 bases left in between. The CDR3 contains 14 residues. The CDR3 spells CASSYRDTNQPQHF. In DNA form, the CDR3 reads TGTGCCAGCAGTTACCGGGACACAAATCAGCCCCAGCATTTT.

The V call is TRBV5-6, the J call TRBJ2-6; 10 nucleotides match TRBD2. Germline V lookup: CDR1 SGHDT, CDR2 YYEEEE. The CDR3 totals 14 residues. Germline trimming cut 4 bases from V and 17 bases from J; bases unmatched to any gene: 12. CDR3 protein: CASSTGLALTGLTF. The DNA of the CDR3 is TGTGCCAGCAGCACGGGACTAGCGTTGACGGGTTTGACTTTC.

The chain links TRBV28 to TRBJ2-2; D is tentatively TRBD1 or TRBD2 (5 bases each). The V end lost 2 bases, the J end lost 6 bases, and 16 bases lay between the germline ends. Germline V gene lookup returns CDR1 MDHEN and CDR2 SYDVKM. The CDR3 totals 16 residues. The CDR3: CASSLRPGTRPGELFF. The DNA of the CDR3 is TGTGCCAGCAGTTTAAGGCCCGGGACCCGACCCGGGGAGCTGTTTTTT.

J is TRBJ2-7 and V is TRBV28; no reliable D call. Germline values: CDR1 MDHEN, CDR2 SYDVKM. This CDR3 contains 14 residues. The V gene lost 2 bases and the J gene lost 0 bases, with 8 bases spanning the gap. The CDR3 loop is CASSLAHSSYEQYF. CDR3 nucleotides: TGTGCCAGCAGTTTAGCACATAGCTCCTACGAGCAGTACTTC.

V gene TRBV28 combines with J gene TRBJ2-7, with TRBD1 identical over 9 bases. This CDR3 has 17 residues. V shed 4 bases and J 6 bases; nucleotides not matched to a gene: 16. Germline assignment: CDR1 MDHEN and CDR2 SYDVKM. Here the CDR3 reads CASSYRGQASGTGEQYF. In DNA, the CDR3 is TGTGCCAGCAGTTACAGGGGGCAGGCTTCGGGGACCGGCGAGCAGTACTTC.

The chain carries TRBV15 and TRBJ2-7; D is unclear. The CDR3 is 13 residues long. Germline V gene sequence: CDR1 LNHNV, CDR2 YYDKDF (reference sequence). V gave up 4 bases and J gave up 2 bases, with 9 bases separating them. The CDR3 DNA sequence: TGTGCCACCAGCATCCAGGTTACCTACGAGCAGTACTTC. Protein: CATSIQVTYEQYF.

The rearrangement joins TRBV6-6 to TRBJ2-1; perhaps TRBD2 as D (5 bases). Germline V lookup: CDR1 MNHNY, CDR2 SVGAGI (reference sequence). V was cut by 2 bases and J by 2 bases, with 10 bases left in between. This CDR3 is 15 amino acids long. The CDR3 DNA reads as TGTGCCAGCAGTTACGGGGAGTACCCCTACAATGAGCAGTTCTTC. Translating gives CASSYGEYPYNEQFF.

The chain combines TRBV28 with TRBJ1-2, with D unclear. Germline V CDR1 and CDR2: MDHEN, SYDVKM. The CDR3 covers 14 residues. V was shortened by 5 bases and J by 4 bases, with 14 bases between the two germline ends. The CDR3 loop reads CASSPVPPSYGYTF. CDR3 in DNA: TGTGCCAGCAGTCCCGTGCCACCCTCCTATGGCTACACCTTC.

The chain recombines TRBV18 with TRBJ2-5; D remains unclear. The CDR3 has 13 amino acids. Germline CDR1 and CDR2: KGHSH and LQKENI. V gave up 1 base and J gave up 5 bases, with 8 bases separating them. The DNA for the CDR3 is TGTGCCAGCTCACCACGAGAAGAGGAGACCCAGTACTTC. As protein: CASSPREEETQYF.

The rearrangement uses TRBV11-2 and TRBJ2-3; 10 bases match TRBD2. V lost 0 bases to trimming and J lost 2 bases; unmatched junction nucleotides: 2. The CDR3 extends over 16 amino acids. The germline gives CDR1 SGHAT, CDR2 FQNNGV. The chain's CDR3 is CASSLELAGVTDTQYF. The CDR3 nucleotides read TGTGCCAGCAGCTTAGAGCTAGCGGGAGTCACAGATACGCAGTATTTT. The full variable domain, with the rest looked up from reference TRBV11-2 and TRBJ2-3, is EAGVAQSPRYKIIEKRQSVAFWCNPISGHATLYWYQQILGQGPKLLIQFQNNGVVDDSQLPKDRFSAERLKGVDSTLKIQPAKLEDSAVYLCASSLELAGVTDTQYFGPGTRLTVL.

The rearrangement uses TRBV29-1 and TRBJ2-1; no firm D call. The germline V and J ends were trimmed by 4 bases and 0 bases, with 7 bases remaining between them. CDR1 is SQVTM, CDR2 ANQGSEA, per germline. The CDR3 runs 13 residues. CDR3 in DNA: TGCAGCGTTGTCGTAAGCTCCTACAATGAGCAGTTCTTC. This sequence encodes CSVVVSSYNEQFF.

V usage is TRBV5-6 and J usage is TRBJ2-5; D may be TRBD2 (6 bases). The CDR3 has 14 residues. V lost 2 bases, J lost 4 bases, and 12 bases lay in between. Germline values: CDR1 SGHDT, CDR2 YYEEEE. CDR3 residues: CASSFGGVLETQYF. In nucleotides, the CDR3 is TGTGCCAGCAGCTTCGGGGGAGTGTTAGAGACCCAGTACTTC.

The chain carries TRBV25-1 and TRBJ2-5, with D possibly being TRBD1 or TRBD2 (5 bases each). The germline V gene has CDR1 MGHDK and CDR2 SYGVNS. The V and J ends lost 4 bases and 11 bases respectively, with 20 bases between them. The CDR3 is 14 residues long. The CDR3 nucleotides read TGTGCCAGCAGTGTACGGGACCCCTTCGAGGAGCAGTACTTC. This sequence encodes CASSVRDPFEEQYF.

This chain joins TRBV6-5 and TRBJ2-1, with 7 bases that match TRBD2. The CDR3 length is 15 residues. J gave up 5 bases and V 6 bases, and 10 bases lay outside the gene matches. The germline V gene encodes CDR1 MNHEY and CDR2 SVGAGI. CDR3: CASSPGNGRNNEQFF. DNA for the CDR3: TGTGCCAGCAGCCCCGGTAACGGGAGGAACAATGAGCAGTTCTTC.

This clone was observed a single time. The genes are TRBV5-1 and TRBJ2-7; 10 positions agree with TRBD1. The CDR3 is 14 amino acids. Germline V gene lookup returns CDR1 SGHRS and CDR2 YFSETQ. The V segment lost 4 bases and the J segment 3 bases; nucleotides outside the gene matches: 4. The CDR3 here is CASSQDRGSYEQYF. CDR3 coding DNA: TGCGCCAGCAGCCAGGACAGGGGGAGCTACGAGCAGTACTTC.

The rearrangement joins TRBV28 to TRBJ2-6, with TRBD2 as a possible D gene (5 bases). This CDR3 has 18 residues. The V gene's germline CDR1 is MDHEN and CDR2 SYDVKM. V shed 2 bases and J shed 0 bases, with 14 bases lying between them. CDR3 in DNA: TGTGCCAGCAGTTTAATCGGTCTCGCGGGCTCTGGGGCCAACGTCCTGACTTTC. Translated, it gives CASSLIGLAGSGANVLTF.

This clone appeared once. The gene calls are TRBV7-9 and TRBJ2-5, with D possibly matching TRBD2 (5 bases). The germline V gene encodes CDR1 SEHNR and CDR2 FQNEAQ (reference sequence). Trimming took off 2 bases at V and 4 bases at J, with 11 bases between the two ends. The CDR3 length is 14 residues. The CDR3 reads CASSLPGMRETQYF. Here the CDR3 DNA reads TGTGCCAGCAGCTTACCGGGGATGAGAGAGACCCAGTACTTC.

The chain is built from TRBV6-1 and TRBJ1-4, with a possible D match to TRBD1 (5 bases). CDR3 length: 16 amino acids. The germline V gene has CDR1 MNHNS and CDR2 SASEGT. V gave up 4 bases and J gave up 7 bases, with 19 bases separating them. The CDR3 bases are TGTGCCAGCAGTGCGGGCGTGACCCCTAGGGGTGAAAAACTGTTTTTT. Protein: CASSAGVTPRGEKLFF.

The CDR3 bases are TGCAGCGTTGAAGATCAGGGACTAGCGGGATCCTACGAGCAGTACTTC. It specifies CSVEDQGLAGSYEQYF. This sequence joins TRBV29-1 and TRBJ2-7; 13 nucleotides match TRBD2. CDR1 is SQVTM, CDR2 ANQGSEA, per germline. V dropped 0 bases and J dropped 1; count of bases not matched to a gene: 3. This CDR3 is built from 16 residues.